This T cell receptor (beta chain) was obtained from a study of CD8 T cells in Susac syndrome (dated by TCRdb to between 2018 and 2021). Background on the whole study: Whether CD8+ T cell activation and differentiation in Susac syndrome was antigen driven was tested using repertoire sequencing. Results the study describes overall, beyond this receptor: The number of individuals in the TCR sequencing and HLA analysis was acknowledged as relatively small.

Worth noting for this clonotype: Its antigen is not yet known. Per-base quality was not reported, and no clone a single base away is much larger than it.

V is shortened by 1 base, J by 6 bases, and the region joining them spans 9 bases. The CDR3 contains 13 residues, cysteine and phenylalanine counted. Only the CDR3 portion is preserved as DNA: 39 bases, with reading frame beginning at the first base. CDR1 and CDR2 were assigned from the germline V gene as LGHNA and YNFKEQ. RNA was extracted using the RNeasy kit, and about 0.45 to 1 microgram was reverse transcribed with random hexamers. TCR beta CDR3 regions were amplified with the immunoSEQ multiplex PCR assay covering 54 Vbeta and 13 Jbeta segments. Bias from PCR amplification was corrected by using a synthetic template baseline for primer optimization and for computational correction. Processing in the source paper ran as follows. Only productive sequences were kept, with reads annotated to V, D and J genes according to IMGT and analyzed in immunoSEQ Analyzer. Clonality was computed as one minus Shannon entropy normalized by log2 of the number of productive unique sequences. For each patient and control, public and private clones were evaluated within the 100 most prevalent clones. Clones were defined as Susac-specific when absent from the healthy and MS cohorts, from over 950 published viral clones and from other ImmuneACCESS disease sequences. TCRdb itself trimmed the public reads at Q25 with fastp, ran MiXCR and retained productive beta chains. Each CDR3 protein appears once, grouped with its most common genes and DNA. V and J calls and clone size were set by TCRdb, not the authors. This sample lists about 130,000 distinct CDR3 sequences; roughly 94% were detected once. Together, the top ten hold 0.1% to 0.15% of the sample.

High-throughput TCR beta sequencing profiled peripheral blood CD8+ and CD4+ T cells from healthy donors, Susac syndrome patients and multiple sclerosis patients. The multiple sclerosis controls were treatment-naive patients whose relapsing-remitting disease, either stable or active, fulfilled the revised McDonald criteria. Bulk CD8+ and CD4+ T cells were purified by magnetic negative isolation, while CD8+ TEMRA cells were enriched using FACS. Blood was collected in EDTA tubes and processed within 24 hours, with PBMCs isolated through density gradient centrifugation. PBMCs destined for TCR sequencing were cryopreserved in liquid nitrogen and later thawed in a 37 °C water bath. The sorted or isolated CD4+, CD8+ and CD8+ TEMRA cells had a purity of 90% or higher.

The sample taken for sequencing was CD4+ T cells from PBMCs. The sequence was collected from a human donor with multiple sclerosis. This chain joins TRBV4-2 to TRBJ1-1; the D gene remains uncertain. The CDR3 sequence is CASSQGWVPEAFF. The sequenced DNA: TGTGCCAGCAGCCAAGGTTGGGTCCCTGAAGCTTTCTTT.